These 18 T cell receptor beta chains were sequenced from one sample in a study of blood T cell repertoires in COVID-19. The data were produced by immunoSEQ multiplex PCR, yet TCRdb's version contains in-frame clones alone and is incomplete. The data show about 120,000 clones, just under 85% seen once. Sequenced: peripheral blood. The receptor source for this set is a man between 70 and 80 years old with active or convalescent COVID-19.

This chain links TRBV2 with TRBJ2-1; D perhaps matches TRBD2 (6 bases). The germline V gene encodes CDR1 SNHLY and CDR2 FYNNEI. Trimming left V 6 bases short and J 3 bases short, with 9 bases between. The CDR3 length is 13 residues. This CDR3 reads CASRREHYNEQFF. Written as DNA, the CDR3 is TGTGCCAGCAGACGGGAGCACTACAATGAGCAGTTCTTC.

The V call is TRBV7-2, the J call TRBJ1-3, with TRBD1 matching over 9 bases. The CDR3 spans 15 residues. Germline trimming cut 4 bases from V and 6 bases from J; bases unmatched to any gene: 7. From germline, CDR1 is SGHTA and CDR2 FQGNSA. CDR3 residues: CASSSPRTGENTIYF. The CDR3 DNA reads TGTGCCAGCAGCTCGCCACGGACAGGGGAAAACACCATATATTTT.

The V gene is TRBV14, the J gene TRBJ2-1; a possible D gene is TRBD2 (7 bases). The CDR3 has 17 residues. Germline values: CDR1 SGHDN, CDR2 FVKESK. Deletions cut 3 bases from V and 9 bases from J, with 24 bases between. CDR3 loop: CASSHTGQGGGSGEQFF. The DNA of the CDR3 is TGTGCCAGCAGCCACACCGGCCAGGGAGGGGGGAGTGGTGAGCAGTTCTTC.

This clone came up once. The V gene is TRBV10-2, the J gene TRBJ2-1; D may be TRBD2 (6 bases). Per the germline V gene, CDR1 is WSHSY and CDR2 is SAAADI. The V gene lost 2 bases and the J gene lost 3 bases, with 14 bases spanning the gap. There are 16 residues in the CDR3. As DNA, the CDR3 is TGCGCCAGCAGTGAGCTAGGGCAGGGACTCTACAATGAGCAGTTCTTC. Encoded protein: CASSELGQGLYNEQFF.

The chain has TRBV7-6 and TRBJ1-5; 10 nucleotides agree with TRBD1. J gave up 4 bases and V 5 bases, and 5 bases lay outside the gene matches. Germline V gives CDR1 SGHVS, CDR2 FNYEAQ. CDR3 length: 15 residues. The CDR3 DNA sequence: TGTGCCAGCAGCAAGACAGGGGGCGGAAATCAGCCCCAGCATTTT. This translates into CASSKTGGGNQPQHF.

CDR3: CASSAGTSGRALDTDTQYF. CDR3 coding DNA: TGTGCCAGCAGTGCCGGGACTAGCGGGAGGGCCTTAGACACAGATACGCAGTATTTT. The chain employs TRBV6-2 or TRBV6-3 and TRBJ2-3, with 16 nucleotides matching TRBD2. The CDR3 is 19 amino acids. The J segment lost 2 bases and the V segment lost 5 bases, leaving 10 bases of the junction unmatched. Per the germline V gene, CDR1 is MNHEY and CDR2 is SVGEGT.

In its sample, this clone was seen once. The chain is built from TRBV2 and TRBJ2-3; 7 bases map to TRBD2. Per germline, CDR1 SNHLY and CDR2 FYNNEI. The J segment lost 2 bases and the V segment lost 3 bases, leaving 5 bases of the junction unmatched. The CDR3 totals 15 residues. The CDR3 loop is CASSEQREDTDTQYF. The CDR3 coding sequence is TGTGCCAGCAGTGAGCAACGGGAGGACACAGATACGCAGTATTTT.

V gene TRBV28 combines with J gene TRBJ1-2; tentatively, D is TRBD1 (5 bases). This CDR3 has 12 amino acids. With 4 bases removed from V and 4 bases from J, the gap between germline ends came to 7 bases. Germline V gives CDR1 MDHEN, CDR2 SYDVKM. The CDR3 DNA follows: TGTGCCAGCAGTTCCCAGGGCTATGGCTACACCTTC. Translated: CASSSQGYGYTF.

The sample holds a few counts of this clone. The sample carries other DNA sequences with the same CDR3. The CDR3 nucleotides are TGTGCCATCAGTGAGCCGGGCTCTGGAAACACCATATATTTT. Its protein product is CAISEPGSGNTIYF. The chain uses TRBV10-3 and TRBJ1-3; no definite D call. The CDR3 extends over 14 amino acids. V shed 2 bases and J shed 0 bases, with 5 bases lying between them. Germline loops: CDR1 ENHRY, CDR2 SYGVKD.

The chain has TRBV4-1 and TRBJ2-7; TRBD1 matches 9 bases. The V gene's germline CDR1 is MGHRA and CDR2 YSYEKL. V lost 3 bases and J lost 6; bases outside the gene matches: 12. This CDR3 comprises 16 residues. Here the CDR3 reads CASSHDPGQGPGEQYF. In DNA form, the CDR3 reads TGCGCCAGCAGCCACGACCCGGGACAGGGCCCCGGCGAGCAGTACTTC.

The V gene is TRBV4-3, the J gene TRBJ2-7; maybe TRBD1 (6 bases). From germline, CDR1 is LGHNA and CDR2 YSLEER. V gave up 5 bases and J gave up 8 bases, with 16 bases separating them. The CDR3 has 13 amino acids. CDR3 region: CASSTNRDGKQYF. The CDR3 DNA reads TGCGCCAGCAGCACAAACAGGGACGGGAAGCAGTACTTC.

The rearrangement joins TRBV3-1 (or the pseudogene TRBV3-2) to TRBJ2-6, with 7 bases lining up with TRBD2. Germline values: CDR1 LGHDT, CDR2 YNNKEL (reference sequence). Trimming at V came to 4 bases and at J to 0 bases, leaving 6 bases not matched to a gene. CDR3 length equals 17 residues. CDR3 protein: CASSPSSGGSGANVLTF. The CDR3 bases are TGTGCCAGCAGCCCGAGCTCGGGGGGCTCTGGGGCCAACGTCCTGACTTTC.

The gene calls are TRBV6-5 and TRBJ1-4; a possible D gene is TRBD1 (6 bases). Germline V CDR1 and CDR2: MNHEY, SVGAGI. This CDR3 spans 11 amino acids. Trimming took off 10 bases at V and 7 bases at J, with 10 bases between the two ends. The CDR3 DNA reads TGTGCCATCGCACAGGGTGAAAAACTGTTTTTT. Its protein product is CAIAQGEKLFF.

The V and J genes are TRBV11-3 and TRBJ2-5; D possibly corresponds to TRBD1 (6 bases). CDR1 and CDR2 from the germline V gene are SGHNT and YENEEA. This CDR3 is 14 amino acids long. The ends were cut back, 4 bases at V and 5 bases at J, with 14 bases in the middle. CDR3 nucleotide sequence: TGTGCCAGCAGCTCGGACAGTCTACCTGAGACCCAGTACTTC. Its protein product is CASSSDSLPETQYF.

The V call is TRBV7-9, the J call TRBJ2-1, with 11 bases matching TRBD1. The CDR3 has 15 amino acids. Losses at the gene ends were 6 bases for V and 9 bases for J; bases not matched to a gene: 10. Germline values: CDR1 SEHNR, CDR2 FQNEAQ (reference sequence). The CDR3 DNA is TGTGCCAGCAGGAGAAGGGGGACAGGGGGTGGTGAGCAGTTCTTC. Amino acid sequence: CASRRRGTGGGEQFF.

The chain couples TRBV11-2 to TRBJ2-7; 8 bases are shared with TRBD1. This CDR3 has 14 amino acids. Germline-derived CDR1 and CDR2 are SGHAT and FQNNGV. V lost 4 bases to trimming and J lost 3 bases; unmatched junction nucleotides: 5. CDR3 nucleotide sequence: TGTGCCAGCAGCTCCGGACAGGGTAACTACGAGCAGTACTTC. Amino acids: CASSSGQGNYEQYF.

This clone was counted a few times. This chain links TRBV27 with TRBJ2-7; D is perhaps TRBD1 (5 bases). The CDR3 covers 14 residues. Trimming shortened V by 8 bases and J by 3 bases, and 17 bases separated the two germline ends. Germline CDR1 is MNHEY and CDR2 is SMNVEV (reference sequence). The CDR3 coding sequence is TGTGCCAGCGGAACTATGAGACAGTACTACGAGCAGTACTTC. It specifies CASGTMRQYYEQYF.

In its sample, this clone was seen once. The chain carries TRBV4-2 and TRBJ2-7; 7 positions agree with TRBD1. This CDR3 has 15 residues. Trimming at V came to 0 bases and at J to 4 bases, leaving 6 bases not matched to a gene. Germline V gene data show CDR1 as LGHNA and CDR2 as YNFKEQ. CDR3 coding DNA: TGTGCCAGCAGCCAAGATTTAGGGGGCGCGTACGAGCAGTACTTC. It specifies CASSQDLGGAYEQYF.